Sequencing of this T cell receptor beta chain was carried out in a study of T-cell memory formation after mild COVID-19. TCRdb called the 5' RACE reads again in MiXCR, with one record for every CDR3 protein. Of roughly 100,000 distinct CDR3 sequences in the sample, over 15% were seen once. The sample holds a few counts of this clonotype. The antigen is not known. Germline CDR1 reads MDHEN; CDR2 reads SYDVKM. Trimming took 5 bases from V and 0 from J, leaving 14 bases between them. The CDR3 has 16 residues. The study, taken as a whole, reports: There was no confirmation that second-wave clones peaking on day 37 were SARS-CoV-2 specific. Later expanders leaned CD4+, whereas day 15 to 85 contracting clones were balanced CD4/CD8.

The J gene is TRBJ2-1, the V gene TRBV28; tentatively, D is TRBD2 (6 bases). The TCR comes from an adult woman who had mild COVID-19 (a few samples of this study predate the infection). Cell type and time point are not known. Sequencing was performed on PBMCs or a T cell subset sorted from them (not recorded which). The DNA for the CDR3 is TGTGCCAGCAGTCACAAAGCGGGCAGCTCCTACAATGAGCAGTTCTTC. Encoded protein: CASSHKAGSSYNEQFF.